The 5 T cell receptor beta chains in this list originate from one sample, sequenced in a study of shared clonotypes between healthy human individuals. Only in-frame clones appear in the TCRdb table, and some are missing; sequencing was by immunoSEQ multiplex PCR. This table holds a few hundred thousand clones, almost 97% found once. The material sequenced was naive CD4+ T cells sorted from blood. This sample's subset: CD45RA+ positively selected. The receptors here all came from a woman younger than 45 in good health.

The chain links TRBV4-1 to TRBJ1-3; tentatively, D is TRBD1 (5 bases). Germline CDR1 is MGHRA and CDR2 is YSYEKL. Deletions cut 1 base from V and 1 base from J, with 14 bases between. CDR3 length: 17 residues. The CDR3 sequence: CASSQGPGRGSGNTIYF. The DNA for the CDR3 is TGCGCCAGCAGCCAAGGCCCAGGGAGAGGTTCTGGAAACACCATATATTTT.

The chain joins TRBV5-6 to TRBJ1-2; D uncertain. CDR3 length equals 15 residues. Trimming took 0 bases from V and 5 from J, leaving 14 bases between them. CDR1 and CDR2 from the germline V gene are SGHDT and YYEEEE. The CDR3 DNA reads TGTGCCAGCAGCTTGGCTCTTTACAGATCATATGGCTACACCTTC. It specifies CASSLALYRSYGYTF.

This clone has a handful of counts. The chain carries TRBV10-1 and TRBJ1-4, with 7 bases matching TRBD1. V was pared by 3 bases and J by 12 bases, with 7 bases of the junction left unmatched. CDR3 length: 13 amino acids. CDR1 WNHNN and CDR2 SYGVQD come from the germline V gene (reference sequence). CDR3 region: CASSEQQGTELFF. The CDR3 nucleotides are TGCGCCAGCAGTGAACAACAGGGGACAGAACTGTTTTTT.

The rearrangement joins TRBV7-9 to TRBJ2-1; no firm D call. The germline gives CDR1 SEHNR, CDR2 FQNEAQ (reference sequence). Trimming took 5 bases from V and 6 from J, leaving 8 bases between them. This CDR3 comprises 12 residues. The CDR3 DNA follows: TGTGCCAGCAGCCTCTCAGCCAATGAGCAGTTCTTC. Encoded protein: CASSLSANEQFF.

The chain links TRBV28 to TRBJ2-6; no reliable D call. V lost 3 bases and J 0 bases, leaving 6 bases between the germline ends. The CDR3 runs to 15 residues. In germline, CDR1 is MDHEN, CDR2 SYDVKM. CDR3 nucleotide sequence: TGTGCCAGCAGTTTGGTCTTCTCTGGGGCCAACGTCCTGACTTTC. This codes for CASSLVFSGANVLTF.